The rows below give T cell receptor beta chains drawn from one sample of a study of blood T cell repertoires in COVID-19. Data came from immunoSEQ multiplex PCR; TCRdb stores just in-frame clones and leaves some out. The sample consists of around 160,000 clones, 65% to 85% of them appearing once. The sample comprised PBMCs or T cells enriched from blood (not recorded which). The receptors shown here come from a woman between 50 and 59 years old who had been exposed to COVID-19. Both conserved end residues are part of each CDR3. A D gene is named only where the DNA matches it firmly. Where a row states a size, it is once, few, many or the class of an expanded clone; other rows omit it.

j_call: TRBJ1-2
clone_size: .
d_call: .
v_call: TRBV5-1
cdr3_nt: TGCGCCAGCAGCTTGAATGTGGGGCATGGCTACACCTTC
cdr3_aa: CASSLNVGHGYTF

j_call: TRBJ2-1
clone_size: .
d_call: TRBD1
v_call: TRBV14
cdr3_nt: TGTGCCAGCAGCCAAAGTCAGGGGGTGAATGAGCAGTTCTTC
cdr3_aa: CASSQSQGVNEQFF

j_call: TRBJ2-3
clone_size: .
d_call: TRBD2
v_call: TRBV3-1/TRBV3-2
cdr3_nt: TGTGCCAGCAGCCAAGGACGGCTAGCGGGGGCATCAGGTACGCAGTATTTT
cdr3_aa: CASSQGRLAGASGTQYF

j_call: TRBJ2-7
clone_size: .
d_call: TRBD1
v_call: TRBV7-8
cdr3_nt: TGTGCCAGCAGCCTGGGACAGAACTACGAGCAGTACTTC
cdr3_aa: CASSLGQNYEQYF

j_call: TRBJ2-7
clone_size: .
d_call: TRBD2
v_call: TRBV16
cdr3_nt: TGTGCCAGCAGCCAACTCACTAGCGGGAGTTCCTACGAGCAGTACTTC
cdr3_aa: CASSQLTSGSSYEQYF

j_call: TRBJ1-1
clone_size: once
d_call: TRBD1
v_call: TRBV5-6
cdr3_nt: TGTGCCAGCAGTTCTCGGACAGGGCTTACTGAAGCTTTCTTT
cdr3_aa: CASSSRTGLTEAFF

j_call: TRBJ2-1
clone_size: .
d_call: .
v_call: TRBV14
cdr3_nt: TGTGCCAGCAGCCAAGCCCCCGCAGGGGTAGGCGATGAGCAGTTCTTC
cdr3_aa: CASSQAPAGVGDEQFF

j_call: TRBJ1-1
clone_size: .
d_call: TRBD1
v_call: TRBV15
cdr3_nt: TGTGCCACCATAGATTCGAGGTGGGGACAGGGGGCGGACACTGAAGCTTTCTTT
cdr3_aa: CATIDSRWGQGADTEAFF

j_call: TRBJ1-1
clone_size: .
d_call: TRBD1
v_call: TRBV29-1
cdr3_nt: TGCAGCGTTGTGGTTGGACAGGGACGAGCTTTCTTT
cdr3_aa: CSVVVGQGRAFF

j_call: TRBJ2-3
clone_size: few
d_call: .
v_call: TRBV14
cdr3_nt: TGTGCCAGCAGCCAAGCGGGGTCAGATACGCAGTATTTT
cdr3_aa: CASSQAGSDTQYF

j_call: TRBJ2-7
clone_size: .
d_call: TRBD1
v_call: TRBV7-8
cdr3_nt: TGTGCCAGCAGCTCGGACAGGGAGATTCAACTGTACTTC
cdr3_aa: CASSSDREIQLYF

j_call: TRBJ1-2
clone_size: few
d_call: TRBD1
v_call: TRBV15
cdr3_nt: TGTGCCACCAGCAGAATACAGGGGGCGCCTAATGGCTACACCTTC
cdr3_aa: CATSRIQGAPNGYTF

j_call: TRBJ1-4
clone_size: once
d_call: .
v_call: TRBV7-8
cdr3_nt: TGTGCCAGCAGCTCCCATCGGGTAGGAAATGAAAAACTGTTTTTT
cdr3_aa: CASSSHRVGNEKLFF

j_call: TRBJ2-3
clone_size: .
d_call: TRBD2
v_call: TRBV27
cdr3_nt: TGTGCCAGCAGTTCCCCAAATGCTCTCGGGAGGGCCGATACGCAGTATTTT
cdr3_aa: CASSSPNALGRADTQYF

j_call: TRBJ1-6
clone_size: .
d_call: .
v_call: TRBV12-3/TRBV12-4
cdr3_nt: TGTGCCAGCAGTTACCAAGCGACAGGACCCCTCCACTTT
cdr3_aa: CASSYQATGPLHF

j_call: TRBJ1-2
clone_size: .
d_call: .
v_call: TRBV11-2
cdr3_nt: TGTGCCAGCAGCCCCAGCGCGAGCTATGGCTACACCTTC
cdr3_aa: CASSPSASYGYTF

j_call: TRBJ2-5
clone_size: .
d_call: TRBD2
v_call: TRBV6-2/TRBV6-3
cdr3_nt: TGTGCCAGCAGCCCGAGGGGACCGGGACTAGCGGGGGTAGAGACCCAGTACTTC
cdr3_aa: CASSPRGPGLAGVETQYF

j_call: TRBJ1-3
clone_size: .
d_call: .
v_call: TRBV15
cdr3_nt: TGTGCCACCAGCAGAGATGGAGGTCCTGGAAACACCATATATTTT
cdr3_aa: CATSRDGGPGNTIYF

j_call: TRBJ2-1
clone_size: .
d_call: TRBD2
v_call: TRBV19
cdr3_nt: TGTGCCAGTAGTGTGACTAGCGGGATCACCCATGAGCAGTTCTTC
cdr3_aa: CASSVTSGITHEQFF

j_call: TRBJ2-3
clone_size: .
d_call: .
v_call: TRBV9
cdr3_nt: TGTGCCAGCAGCCCCCCGGCGGTACGCACAGATACGCAGTATTTT
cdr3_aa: CASSPPAVRTDTQYF

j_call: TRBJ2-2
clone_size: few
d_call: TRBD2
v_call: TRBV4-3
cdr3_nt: TGCGCCAGCAGCCAAAGACTAGCGGCCACCGGGGAGCTGTTTTTT
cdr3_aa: CASSQRLAATGELFF

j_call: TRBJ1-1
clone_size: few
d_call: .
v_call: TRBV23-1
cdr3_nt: TGCGCCTTCCCAAAGCTATTGAACACTGAAGCTTTCTTT
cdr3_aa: CAFPKLLNTEAFF

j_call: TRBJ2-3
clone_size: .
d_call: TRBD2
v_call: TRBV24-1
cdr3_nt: TGTGCCACCAGTGCTTTAGCGGGGGGGACAGATACGCAGTATTTT
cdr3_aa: CATSALAGGTDTQYF

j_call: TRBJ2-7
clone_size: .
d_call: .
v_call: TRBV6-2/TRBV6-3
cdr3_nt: TGTGCCAGCAGTGCGGGCAAACCCTACGAGCAGTACTTC
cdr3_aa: CASSAGKPYEQYF

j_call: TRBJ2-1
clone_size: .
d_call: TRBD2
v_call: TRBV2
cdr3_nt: TGTGCCAGCCTCGGCGCGGGGGAGGACAATGAGCAGTTCTTC
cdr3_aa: CASLGAGEDNEQFF

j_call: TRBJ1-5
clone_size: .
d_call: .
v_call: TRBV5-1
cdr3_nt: TGCGCCAGCAGCTTGGCAGGGCTTAATAGCAATCAGCCCCAGCATTTT
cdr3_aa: CASSLAGLNSNQPQHF

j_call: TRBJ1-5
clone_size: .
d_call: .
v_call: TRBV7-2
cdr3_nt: TGTGCCAGCAGCTTAAGAACAGAGCTGAGCAATCAGCCCCAGCATTTT
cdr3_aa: CASSLRTELSNQPQHF

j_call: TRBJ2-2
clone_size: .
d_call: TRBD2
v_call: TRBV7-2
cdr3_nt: TGTGCCAGCAGAGAATTCGGGACTAGCGGAAACACCGGGGAGCTGTTTTTT
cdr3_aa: CASREFGTSGNTGELFF

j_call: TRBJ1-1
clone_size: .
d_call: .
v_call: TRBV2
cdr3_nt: TGTGCCAGCCTTCGCGCTGAAGCTTTCTTT
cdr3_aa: CASLRAEAFF

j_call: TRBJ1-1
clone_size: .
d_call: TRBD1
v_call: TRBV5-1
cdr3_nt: TGCGCCAGCAGCTCACTAGGGGCAGGGGGCCCCGCTTTCTTT
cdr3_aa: CASSSLGAGGPAFF

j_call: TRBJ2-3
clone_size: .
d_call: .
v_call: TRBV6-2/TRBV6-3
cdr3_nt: TGTGCCAGCAGTTACACAGGGCAGGGGACAGATACGCAGTATTTT
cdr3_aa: CASSYTGQGTDTQYF

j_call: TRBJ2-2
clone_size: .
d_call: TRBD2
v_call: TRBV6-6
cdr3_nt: TGTGCCAGCAGACTAGGACTAGCGGGAGGGACCGGGGAGCTGTTTTTT
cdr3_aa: CASRLGLAGGTGELFF

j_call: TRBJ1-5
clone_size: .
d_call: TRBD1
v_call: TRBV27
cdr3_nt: TGTGCCAGCAGTTTTCACCAAACAGGGGGCAATCAGCCCCAGCATTTT
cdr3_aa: CASSFHQTGGNQPQHF

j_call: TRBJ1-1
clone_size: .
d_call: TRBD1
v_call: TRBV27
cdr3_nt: TGTGCCAGCAGTCGAGGACAGGGGAGGACTGAAGCTTTCTTT
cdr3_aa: CASSRGQGRTEAFF

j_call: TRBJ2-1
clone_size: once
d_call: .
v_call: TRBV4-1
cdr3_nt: TGCGCCAGCAGCCAAGTATTACAGAACAATGAGCAGTTCTTC
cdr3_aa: CASSQVLQNNEQFF

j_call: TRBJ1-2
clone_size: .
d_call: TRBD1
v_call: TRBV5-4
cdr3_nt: TGTGCCAGCAGCCGGGACAGGGGGCCCTTCAGGGGTGGCTACACCTTC
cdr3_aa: CASSRDRGPFRGGYTF

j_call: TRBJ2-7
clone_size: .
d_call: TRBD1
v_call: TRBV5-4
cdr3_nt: TGTGCCAGCAGCCCACGGACAGGTACCTACGAGCAGTACTTC
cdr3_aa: CASSPRTGTYEQYF

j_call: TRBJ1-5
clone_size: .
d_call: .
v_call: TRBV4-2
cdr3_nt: TGTGCCAGCAGCCATCCTTGGACTCCCAATCAGCCCCAGCATTTT
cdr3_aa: CASSHPWTPNQPQHF

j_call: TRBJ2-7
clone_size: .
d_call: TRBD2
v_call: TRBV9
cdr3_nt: TGTGCCAGCAGCGGTAGCGGGGGGGCTATAGGCGAGCAGTACTTC
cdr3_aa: CASSGSGGAIGEQYF

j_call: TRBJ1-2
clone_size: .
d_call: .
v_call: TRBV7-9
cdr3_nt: TGTGCCAGCAGCTTGGCGGCAGGGGCGGTCGGTGGCTACACCTTC
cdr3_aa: CASSLAAGAVGGYTF

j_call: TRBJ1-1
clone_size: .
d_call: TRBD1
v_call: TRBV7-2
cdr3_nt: TGTGCCAGCAGCTTAAGACAGGGGGGTGAAGCTTTCTTT
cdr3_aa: CASSLRQGGEAFF

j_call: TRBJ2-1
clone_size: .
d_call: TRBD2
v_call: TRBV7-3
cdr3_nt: TGTGCCAGCAGCTTAGGGCCGGGACTAGACCCTCCCGAGCAGTTCTTC
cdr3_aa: CASSLGPGLDPPEQFF

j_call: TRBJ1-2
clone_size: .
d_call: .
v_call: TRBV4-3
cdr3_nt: TGCGCCAGCAGCCAAGCGTCGACTGACTATGGCTACACCTTC
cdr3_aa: CASSQASTDYGYTF

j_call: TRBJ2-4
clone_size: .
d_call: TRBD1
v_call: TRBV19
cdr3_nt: TGTGCCACCACTCCCGTGGGGACAGGGCGGGTGGGGGCCAAAAACATTCAGTACTTC
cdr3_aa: CATTPVGTGRVGAKNIQYF

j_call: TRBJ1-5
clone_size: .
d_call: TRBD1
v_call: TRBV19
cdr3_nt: TGTGCCAGTAGTATACCGGGACAGGGGGTTCAGCCCCAGCATTTT
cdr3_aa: CASSIPGQGVQPQHF

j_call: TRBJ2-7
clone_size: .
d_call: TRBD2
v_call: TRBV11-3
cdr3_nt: TGTGCCAGCAGCTCCAGACTAGCGGGCGAGCAGTACTTC
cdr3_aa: CASSSRLAGEQYF

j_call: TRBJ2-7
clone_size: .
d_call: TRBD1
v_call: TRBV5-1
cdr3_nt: TGCGCCAGCAGCCCCCAGGACAGGACCTACGAGCAGTACTTC
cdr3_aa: CASSPQDRTYEQYF

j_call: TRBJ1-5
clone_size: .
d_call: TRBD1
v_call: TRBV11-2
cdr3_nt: TGTGCCAGCAGCTTAGCAGCAGGGGGAACAGCTCAGCCCCAGCATTTT
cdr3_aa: CASSLAAGGTAQPQHF

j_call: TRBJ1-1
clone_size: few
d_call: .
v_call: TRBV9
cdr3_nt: TGTGCCAGCAGCGAAGGGGTGGGAGGGAACACTGAAGCTTTCTTT
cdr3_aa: CASSEGVGGNTEAFF

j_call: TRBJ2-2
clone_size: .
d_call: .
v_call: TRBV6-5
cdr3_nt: TGTGCCAGCAGTTACTCTATGGGCCTGAATGTGGGGGAGCTGTTTTTT
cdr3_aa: CASSYSMGLNVGELFF

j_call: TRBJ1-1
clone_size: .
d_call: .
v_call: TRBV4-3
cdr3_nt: TGCGCCAGCAGCCAGTCCGACAATACTGAAGCTTTCTTT
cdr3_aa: CASSQSDNTEAFF

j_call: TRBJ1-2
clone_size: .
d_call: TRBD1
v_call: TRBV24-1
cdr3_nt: TGTGCCACCAGTCCGGGACAGGGGTACTATGGCTACACCTTC
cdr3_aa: CATSPGQGYYGYTF

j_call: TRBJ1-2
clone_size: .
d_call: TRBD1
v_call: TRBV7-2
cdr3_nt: TGTGCCAGCAGCCTAACCGCCGGGACAGGGGCAGGCTACACCTTC
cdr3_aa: CASSLTAGTGAGYTF

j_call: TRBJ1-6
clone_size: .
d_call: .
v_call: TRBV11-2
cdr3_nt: TGTGCCAGCAGCTTGGCAGGGTCCCTCCACTTT
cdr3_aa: CASSLAGSLHF

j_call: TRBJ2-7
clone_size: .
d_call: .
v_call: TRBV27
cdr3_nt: TGTGCCAGCAGTTATATGGCTGGGGCGACAGCGTACGAGCAGTACTTC
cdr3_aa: CASSYMAGATAYEQYF